The source of this T cell receptor beta chain is a study of OX40 agonist ivuxolimab in advanced cancers. Background on the study: Age averaged about 60 years (range roughly 23 to 85), and 82.7% were male. Having had anti-PD-1, anti-PD-L1 or anti-CTLA-4 therapy before was allowed, and roughly 38% had some. Study-level findings and limits: Within 6 weeks, CD4+ and CD8+ blood T cells expanded clonally at 0.1 to 3.0 mg/kg.

On this clone: Its antigen is unknown.

No patient had autoimmune disease or received systemic immunosuppression. In germline, CDR1 is MNHEY, CDR2 SMNVEV (reference sequence). The V end lost 8 bases, the J end lost 7 bases, and 27 bases lay between the germline ends. The CDR3 sequence is 16 residues long. Only in-frame clones appear in the TCRdb table, and some are missing; sequencing was by immunoSEQ multiplex PCR. The sample includes about 79,000 clones, 90% of them seen just once. The sample was CD4+ or CD8+ T cells sorted from blood, taken in a trial of the OX40 agonist ivuxolimab. This TCR was recovered from an adult with an advanced solid tumor such as melanoma, head and neck, liver or kidney cancer. The chain couples TRBV27 to TRBJ2-7; D is perhaps TRBD1 (5 bases). The CDR3 protein is CASSSATGRVGVEQYF. CDR3 DNA: TGTGCCAGCTCCTCCGCCACAGGCAGGGTTGGGGTGGAGCAGTACTTC.